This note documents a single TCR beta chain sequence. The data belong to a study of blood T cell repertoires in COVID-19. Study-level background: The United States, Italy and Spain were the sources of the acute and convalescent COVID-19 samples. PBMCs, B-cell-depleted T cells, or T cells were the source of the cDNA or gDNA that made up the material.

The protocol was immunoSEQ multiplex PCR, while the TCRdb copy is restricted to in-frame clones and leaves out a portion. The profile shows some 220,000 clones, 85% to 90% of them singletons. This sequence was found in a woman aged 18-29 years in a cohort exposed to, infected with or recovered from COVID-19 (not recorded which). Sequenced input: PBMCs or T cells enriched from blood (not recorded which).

The CDR3 loop is CASNYLGGGIYGYTF. The CDR3 DNA is TGTGCCAGTAACTACCTAGGCGGGGGCATCTATGGCTACACCTTC. The chain combines TRBV19 with TRBJ1-2; a possible D gene is TRBD1 (6 bases). The V and J ends lost 7 bases and 4 bases respectively, with 19 bases between them. The CDR3 covers 15 residues. Germline lookup yields CDR1 LNHDA and CDR2 SQIVND (reference sequence).